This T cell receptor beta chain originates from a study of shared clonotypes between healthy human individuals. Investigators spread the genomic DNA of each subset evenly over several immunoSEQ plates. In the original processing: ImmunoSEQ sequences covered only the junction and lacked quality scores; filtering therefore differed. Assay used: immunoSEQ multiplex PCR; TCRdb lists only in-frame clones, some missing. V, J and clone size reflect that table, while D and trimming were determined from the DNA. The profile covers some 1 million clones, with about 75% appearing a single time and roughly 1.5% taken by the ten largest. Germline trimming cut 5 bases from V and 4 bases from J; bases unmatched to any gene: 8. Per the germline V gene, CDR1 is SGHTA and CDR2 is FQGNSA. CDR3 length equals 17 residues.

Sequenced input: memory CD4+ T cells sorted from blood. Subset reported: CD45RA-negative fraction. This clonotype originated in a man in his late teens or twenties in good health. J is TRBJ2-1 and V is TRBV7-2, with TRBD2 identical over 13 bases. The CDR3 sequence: CASSNAPGLAGYNEQFF. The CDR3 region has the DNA TGTGCCAGCAGCAACGCCCCGGGACTAGCGGGATACAATGAGCAGTTCTTC.